Presented here are 3 T cell receptor beta chains from one specimen sequenced in a study of identical twins (dated by TCRdb to the mid-2010s). To prepare the library, 5' RACE was applied. The listed sequencing device is Illumina HiSeq 2000. The public sequencing data were trimmed at Q25 with fastp and processed into clonotypes with MiXCR by TCRdb, which kept only in-frame beta chains. Rows are combined by CDR3 protein, so each entry shows the most common genes and DNA. This sample gives some 730,000 distinct CDR3 sequences in total; around a sixth of them show up just once. Over 10% of the sample lies in the top ten. This same sample was also part of a study on T cells expressing NK-cell markers.

The sample consisted of PBMCs. Receptor source: a woman aged 18 to 35 in good health.

This clonotype has at least ten counts. CDR3 DNA sequence: TGCGCCAGCAGCTTGGAAGGGAATGGCTATGGCTACACCTTC. Amino acids: CASSLEGNGYGYTF. The gene calls are TRBV5-1 and TRBJ1-2; D not resolved. The V end was cut by 0 bases, the J end by 4 bases, with 10 bases between. CDR1 SGHRS and CDR2 YFSETQ come from the germline V gene. This CDR3 contains 14 residues.

This clonotype turned up a few times. The V call is TRBV7-2, the J call TRBJ2-1; a weak D match, TRBD2 (6 bases). Trimming removed 6 bases from V and 1 base from J, with 16 bases in between. The CDR3 is 16 amino acids. Germline CDR1 is SGHTA and CDR2 is FQGNSA. In DNA form, the CDR3 reads TGTGCCAGCAGAAATGGCGGGGCAGGGTCCTACAATGAGCAGTTCTTC. As protein: CASRNGGAGSYNEQFF.

This clonotype has at least ten counts. This chain links TRBV12-3 or TRBV12-4 with TRBJ2-1; TRBD2 aligns across 7 bases. The CDR3 has 14 amino acids. Germline trimming cut 3 bases from V and 3 bases from J; bases unmatched to any gene: 2. This CDR3 reads CASSLREFYNEQFF. CDR3 DNA: TGTGCCAGCAGTTTGCGGGAGTTCTACAATGAGCAGTTCTTC.